What follows are 29 T cell receptor beta chains derived from one specimen sequenced in a study of cytomegalovirus exposure and HLA in healthy donors. Profiled with immunoSEQ multiplex PCR; TCRdb holds only in-frame clones, not every one. The sample carries approximately 120,000 clones, 89% recorded once. The sequenced material came from PBMCs. The source is a woman aged 18-35 years in good health and CMV-seronegative.

The V gene is TRBV7-6, the J gene TRBJ2-6; D is uncertain. The V end lost 5 bases, the J end lost 2 bases, and 7 bases lay between the germline ends. Germline CDR1 and CDR2: SGHVS and FNYEAQ. The CDR3 spans 14 residues. The CDR3: CASSPSTGANVLTF. The CDR3 DNA sequence: TGTGCCAGCAGCCCCTCTACTGGGGCCAACGTCCTGACTTTC.

The chain carries TRBV6-4 and TRBJ1-1; 8 nucleotides line up with TRBD1. This CDR3 is 15 amino acids long. V lost 3 bases, J lost 5 bases, and 8 bases stayed unmatched. Germline CDR1 MRHNA, CDR2 SNTAGT. The CDR3 DNA reads TGTGCCAGCAGTGAGTCCCCTGACAGGGGTACTGAAGCTTTCTTT. Amino acid sequence: CASSESPDRGTEAFF.

V and J are TRBV5-1 and TRBJ2-1; D is possibly TRBD1 (6 bases). CDR1 and CDR2 (germline): SGHRS, YFSETQ. The CDR3 has 16 residues. V lost 8 bases and J lost 1, with 19 bases in between. CDR3 nucleotides: TGCGCCAGTATCAGCGCCCTAGGGGGATCCTACAATGAGCAGTTCTTC. As protein: CASISALGGSYNEQFF. Full variable domain (rest looked up from reference TRBV5-1 and TRBJ2-1): KAGVTQTPRYLIKTRGQQVTLSCSPISGHRSVSWYQQTPGQGLQFLFEYFSETQRNKGNFPGRFSGRQFSNSRSEMNVSTLELGDSALYLCASISALGGSYNEQFFGPGTRLTVL.

This clone came up once. The CDR3 reads CASSPTGGFSVFVYGYTF. In nucleotides, the CDR3 is TGTGCCAGCAGCCCGACAGGGGGCTTTTCCGTTTTTGTTTATGGCTACACCTTC. The chain is built from TRBV7-9 and TRBJ1-2, with 10 positions matching TRBD1. Looked up from germline, CDR1 is SEHNR and CDR2 is FQNEAQ (reference sequence). This CDR3 has 18 amino acids. The V gene end was trimmed by 5 bases and the J gene end by 5 bases; junction bases not matched to a gene: 17.

The chain is built from TRBV10-3 and TRBJ1-4; the D gene is possibly TRBD1 (6 bases). Germline V gives CDR1 ENHRY, CDR2 SYGVKD. Trimming cost V 8 bases and J 7 bases, with 17 bases left between them. There are 14 residues in the CDR3. DNA of the CDR3: TGTGCCATCGGCCGAGAGCAGGGGTCTGAAAAACTGTTTTTT. It encodes CAIGREQGSEKLFF.

This chain links TRBV28 with TRBJ2-7; 8 positions agree with TRBD1. The V segment lost 8 bases and the J segment 2 bases; nucleotides outside the gene matches: 5. CDR1 is MDHEN, CDR2 SYDVKM, per germline. The CDR3 has 13 amino acids. Here the CDR3 reads CASGGQAPYEQYF. The CDR3 coding sequence is TGTGCCAGCGGGGGACAGGCCCCCTACGAGCAGTACTTC.

The CDR3 here is CASSTGLAGLPTQYF. In DNA, the CDR3 is TGTGCCAGCAGCACGGGACTAGCGGGACTTCCTACCCAGTACTTC. This chain links TRBV21-1 with TRBJ2-7; whether TRBD2, the table's D call, matches the DNA was not checked. TRBV21-1 is termed a pseudogene. The CDR3 is 15 amino acids.

The genes are TRBV30 and TRBJ1-5, with TRBD1 matching over 7 bases. Germline lookup yields CDR1 GTSNPN and CDR2 SVGIG (reference sequence). V trimming: 5 bases; J trimming: 3 bases; junction bases outside the gene matches: 4. CDR3 length: 13 amino acids. In DNA, the CDR3 is TGTGCCTGGGCTGGACAGGCCAATCAGCCCCAGCATTTT. Protein: CAWAGQANQPQHF. Full variable domain (outside the CDR3, taken from reference TRBV30 and TRBJ1-5): SQTIHQWPATLVQPVGSPLSLECTVEGTSNPNLYWYRQAAGRGLQLLFYSVGIGQISSEVPQNLSASRPQDRQFILSSKKLLLSDSGFYLCAWAGQANQPQHFGDGTRLSIL.

The chain couples TRBV30 to TRBJ2-5; TRBD2 might be the D (5 bases). With 2 bases removed from V and 3 bases from J, the gap between germline ends came to 10 bases. CDR1 is GTSNPN and CDR2 is SVGIG in the germline V gene (reference sequence). This CDR3 contains 13 residues. The CDR3 nucleotides are TGTGCCTGGAGTCTAGCAGAAGAAGAGACCCAGTACTTC. As protein: CAWSLAEEETQYF. Full variable domain (rest looked up from reference TRBV30 and TRBJ2-5): SQTIHQWPATLVQPVGSPLSLECTVEGTSNPNLYWYRQAAGRGLQLLFYSVGIGQISSEVPQNLSASRPQDRQFILSSKKLLLSDSGFYLCAWSLAEEETQYFGPGTRLLVL.

The chain couples TRBV5-1 to TRBJ2-7, with a tentative D call TRBD2 (6 bases). The CDR3 is made up of 16 amino acids. Trimming took 0 bases from V and 6 from J, leaving 19 bases between them. Germline CDR1 SGHRS, CDR2 YFSETQ. The CDR3 nucleotides read TGCGCCAGCAGCTTGGCCCTCTTGACTAGGCTTAGCGAGCAGTACTTC. Its translation: CASSLALLTRLSEQYF.

In the case of this clone: One junction end disagrees with the germline gene, perhaps due to a read error. CDR3 sequence: CASSLSRYSNQSQHF. CDR3 bases: TGTGCCAGCAGTTTATCCAGATATAGCAATCAGTCCCAGCATTTT. The chain uses TRBV27 and TRBJ1-5; unclear D gene. CDR3 length: 15 amino acids. CDR1 is MNHEY and CDR2 is SMNVEV in the germline V gene (reference sequence).

The V call is TRBV11-2, the J call TRBJ2-7, with D tentatively TRBD1 (5 bases). The CDR3 runs to 16 residues. V was clipped by 0 bases and J by 0 bases, with 12 bases between them. Germline CDR1 and CDR2: SGHAT and FQNNGV. Here the CDR3 DNA reads TGTGCCAGCAGCTTAGATGAGACAGAGTCCTCCTACGAGCAGTACTTC. Translation: CASSLDETESSYEQYF.

This clone was counted a few times. The V gene is TRBV6-1, the J gene TRBJ1-2, with TRBD1 matching 9 bases. This CDR3 region has 14 residues. The J segment lost 4 bases and the V segment lost 6 bases, leaving 6 bases of the junction unmatched. Germline V gene lookup returns CDR1 MNHNS and CDR2 SASEGT. The CDR3 region is CASRRPGQGYGYTF. Written as DNA, the CDR3 is TGTGCCAGCAGACGACCGGGACAGGGCTATGGCTACACCTTC.

On this clone itself: Other DNA sequences in the same sample also yield this CDR3. This chain joins TRBV30 and TRBJ2-1; 11 bases are a match to TRBD2. V dropped 5 bases and J dropped 3; count of bases not matched to a gene: 3. The CDR3 covers 14 residues. Germline V gives CDR1 GTSNPN, CDR2 SVGIG (reference sequence). The chain's CDR3 is CAWEGTSGYNEQFF. Here the CDR3 DNA reads TGTGCCTGGGAGGGGACTAGCGGCTACAATGAGCAGTTCTTC.

The V call is TRBV5-4, the J call TRBJ1-4; D remains ambiguous. Trimming took 4 bases from V and 6 from J, leaving 13 bases between them. Looked up from germline, CDR1 is SGHNT and CDR2 is YYREEE (reference sequence). The CDR3 consists of 14 residues. The CDR3 nucleotides read TGTGCCAGCAGCACAGATGGTCTCGATGAAAAACTGTTTTTT. This codes for CASSTDGLDEKLFF. The full variable domain, in which reference TRBV5-4 and TRBJ1-4 provide the parts outside the CDR3, is ETGVTQSPTHLIKTRGQQVTLRCSSQSGHNTVSWYQQALGQGPQFIFQYYREEENGRGNFPPRFSGLQFPNYSSELNVNALELDDSALYLCASSTDGLDEKLFFGSGTQLSVL.

This sequence joins TRBV28 and TRBJ1-2; no clear D. The CDR3 sequence is 14 residues long. The germline V and J ends were trimmed by 8 bases and 2 bases, with 15 bases remaining between them. Per germline, CDR1 MDHEN and CDR2 SYDVKM. The CDR3 is CASQSGEDNYGYTF. As DNA, the CDR3 is TGTGCCAGCCAGTCCGGGGAGGACAACTATGGCTACACCTTC.

The V and J genes are TRBV9 and TRBJ2-3; 8 bases align to TRBD2. The CDR3 consists of 15 residues. CDR1 and CDR2 from the germline V gene are SGDLS and YYNGEE. The V and J ends lost 3 bases and 1 base, in that order; junction bases with no gene match: 4. The CDR3 here is CASSGSGKGTDTQYF. The CDR3 coding sequence is TGTGCCAGCAGCGGTAGCGGGAAAGGCACAGATACGCAGTATTTT.

The chain uses TRBV18 and TRBJ1-3, with D unresolved. The CDR3 consists of 15 residues. Germline V gene lookup returns CDR1 KGHSH and CDR2 LQKENI. V was pared by 6 bases and J by 3 bases, with 15 bases between. The CDR3 loop is CASSPFEEDGNTIYF. The CDR3 DNA reads TGTGCCAGCTCCCCCTTCGAGGAGGATGGAAACACCATATATTTT.

This clone showed up just once. Relative to the germline gene, one junction end is altered; a read error may explain this. CDR3 residues: CASSLGLAGGEQFF. The CDR3 region has the DNA TGTGCTAGCAGCTTAGGACTAGCGGGAGGTGAGCAGTTCTTC. The chain uses TRBV7-7 and TRBJ2-1; TRBD2 matches at 14 bases. The length of the CDR3 is 14 residues. Germline V CDR1 and CDR2: SSHAT, FNYEAQ (reference sequence).

The rearrangement joins TRBV4-1 to TRBJ2-7, with 10 bases identical to TRBD1. The CDR3 sequence is 15 residues long. The J segment lost 3 bases and the V segment lost 4 bases, leaving 6 bases of the junction unmatched. Germline V gene lookup returns CDR1 MGHRA and CDR2 YSYEKL. Here the CDR3 DNA reads TGCGCCAGCAGCCGAGGGACAGGGGTAGTCTACGAGCAGTACTTC. This sequence encodes CASSRGTGVVYEQYF.

V is TRBV5-4 and J is TRBJ2-5; perhaps TRBD2 as D (5 bases). The CDR3 extends over 14 amino acids. Trimming took 4 bases from V and 4 from J, leaving 14 bases between them. Per germline, CDR1 SGHNT and CDR2 YYREEE (reference sequence). The CDR3, as DNA: TGTGCCAGCAGCCCTTCGCCGAGGGCAGAGACCCAGTACTTC. Amino acids: CASSPSPRAETQYF.

The chain carries TRBV2 and TRBJ2-3; possibly TRBD2 for D (6 bases). V was pared by 7 bases and J by 5 bases, with 16 bases between. Germline assignment: CDR1 SNHLY and CDR2 FYNNEI. This CDR3 is 14 amino acids long. CDR3 in amino acids: CASKWTGVGDTQYF. CDR3 bases: TGTGCCAGCAAGTGGACGGGAGTGGGAGATACGCAGTATTTT. Full variable domain (missing parts from reference TRBV2 and TRBJ2-3): EPEVTQTPSHQVTQMGQEVILRCVPISNHLYFYWYRQILGQKVEFLVSFYNNEISEKSEIFDDQFSVERPDGSNFTLKIRSTKLEDSAMYFCASKWTGVGDTQYFGPGTRLTVL.

The rearrangement uses TRBV7-8 and TRBJ2-1; 9 bases are a match to TRBD2. Per germline, CDR1 SGHVS and CDR2 FQNEAQ. There are 17 residues in the CDR3. With 5 bases clipped from V and 0 bases from J, the junction kept 8 bases outside the gene matches. CDR3 DNA: TGTGCCAGCAGCATCCTAGCGGGAATAGGCTCCTACAATGAGCAGTTCTTC. Residues: CASSILAGIGSYNEQFF.

This rearrangement joins TRBV11-3 to TRBJ2-3, with D tentatively TRBD1 (5 bases). The V gene lost 5 bases and the J gene lost 5 bases, with 11 bases spanning the gap. Germline V gives CDR1 SGHNT, CDR2 YENEEA. The CDR3 length is 13 residues. DNA for the CDR3: TGTGCCAGCAGCAAAGGGGCCGGAGATACGCAGTATTTT. This codes for CASSKGAGDTQYF.

The V gene is TRBV18, the J gene TRBJ2-1, with a weak D call TRBD2 (5 bases). The CDR3 runs to 17 residues. Between the trimmed V and J ends, which lost 2 bases and 0 bases, there was a span of 14 bases. The V gene's germline CDR1 is KGHSH and CDR2 LQKENI. For the CDR3, the DNA is TGTGCCAGCTCACCAGGCCGGGATGGGTTCTCCTACAATGAGCAGTTCTTC. It specifies CASSPGRDGFSYNEQFF.

This clone showed up just once. The chain recombines TRBV5-1 with TRBJ2-7, with a tentative D call TRBD1 (7 bases). V was trimmed by 0 bases and J by 4 bases, leaving 11 bases between them. Germline V gene sequence: CDR1 SGHRS, CDR2 YFSETQ. The CDR3 extends over 14 amino acids. CDR3 region: CASSLEPGGYEQYF. CDR3 DNA sequence: TGCGCCAGCAGCTTGGAACCAGGGGGGTACGAGCAGTACTTC.

The J gene is TRBJ1-2, the V gene TRBV19; possibly TRBD1 for D (5 bases). This CDR3 region has 11 residues. Per germline, CDR1 LNHDA and CDR2 SQIVND (reference sequence). Trimming pared 10 bases from V and 6 bases from J, leaving 12 bases between. CDR3 sequence (DNA): TGTGCCACCTCAGGGTCTGATGGCTACACCTTC. Protein: CATSGSDGYTF.

The chain recombines TRBV18 with TRBJ1-1; TRBD1 might be the D (5 bases). CDR3 length: 14 amino acids. CDR1 is KGHSH and CDR2 is LQKENI in the germline V gene. With 2 bases removed from V and 1 base from J, the gap between germline ends came to 8 bases. The CDR3 region is CASSPGGENTEAFF. CDR3 nucleotides: TGTGCCAGCTCACCAGGGGGGGAGAACACTGAAGCTTTCTTT.

CDR3 nucleotides: TGTGCCAGCAGCTTGCTAGCATCCGGGGAGCTGTTTTTT. As protein: CASSLLASGELFF. The chain couples TRBV7-2 to TRBJ2-2; tentative D call: TRBD2 (5 bases). Per germline, CDR1 SGHTA and CDR2 FQGNSA. This CDR3 is 13 amino acids long. V lost 3 bases and J 6 bases, leaving 8 bases between the germline ends.